This T cell receptor beta chain was profiled in a study of blood T cell repertoires in COVID-19. Study background: Donors in the United States, Italy and Spain gave samples during acute or convalescent COVID-19. T cells, B-cell-depleted T cells, or PBMCs provided the cDNA or gDNA that served as material.

The ends lost 8 bases at V and 7 bases at J; junction bases unmatched: 6. The germline V gene encodes CDR1 KGHSH and CDR2 LQKENI. This CDR3 contains 14 residues. Clones were read by immunoSEQ multiplex PCR, and TCRdb kept only the in-frame ones, dropping some. The sample has about 100,000 clones; 86% are singletons. The chain couples TRBV18 to TRBJ2-1, with 12 bases matching TRBD1. Input material: peripheral blood. The source is a man older than 75 with active or convalescent COVID-19. CDR3 in amino acids: CASQGQGAFNEQFF. CDR3 in DNA: TGTGCCAGCCAGGGACAGGGGGCGTTTAATGAGCAGTTCTTC. Looking up the rest from reference TRBV18 and TRBJ2-1 gives the full variable domain: NAGVMQNPRHLVRRRGQEARLRCSPMKGHSHVYWYRQLPEEGLKFMVYLQKENIIDESGMPKERFSAEFPKEGPSILRIQQVVRGDSAAYFCASQGQGAFNEQFFGPGTRLTVL.